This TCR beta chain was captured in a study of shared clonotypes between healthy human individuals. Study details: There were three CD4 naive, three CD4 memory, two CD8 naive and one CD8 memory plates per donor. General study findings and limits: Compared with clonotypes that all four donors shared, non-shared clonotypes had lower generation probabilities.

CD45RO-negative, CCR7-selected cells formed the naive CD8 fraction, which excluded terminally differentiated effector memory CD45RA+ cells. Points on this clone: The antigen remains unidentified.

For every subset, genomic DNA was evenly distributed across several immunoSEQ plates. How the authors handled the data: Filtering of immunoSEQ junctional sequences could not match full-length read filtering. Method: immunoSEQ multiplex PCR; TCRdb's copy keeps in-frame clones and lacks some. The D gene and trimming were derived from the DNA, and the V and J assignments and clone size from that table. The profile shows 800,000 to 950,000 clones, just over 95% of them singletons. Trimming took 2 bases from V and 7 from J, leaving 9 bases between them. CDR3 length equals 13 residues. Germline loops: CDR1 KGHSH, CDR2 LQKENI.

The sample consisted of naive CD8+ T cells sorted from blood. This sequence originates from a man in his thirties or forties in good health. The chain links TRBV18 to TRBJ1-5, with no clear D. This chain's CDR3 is CASSPLDGQPQHF. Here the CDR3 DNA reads TGTGCCAGCTCACCATTAGACGGGCAGCCCCAGCATTTT. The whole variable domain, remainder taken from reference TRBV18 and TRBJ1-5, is NAGVMQNPRHLVRRRGQEARLRCSPMKGHSHVYWYRQLPEEGLKFMVYLQKENIIDESGMPKERFSAEFPKEGPSILRIQQVVRGDSAAYFCASSPLDGQPQHFGDGTRLSIL.